The text below deals with one TCR beta chain. Clones were sequenced by immunoSEQ multiplex PCR, and TCRdb holds only the in-frame ones, with some missing. The sample consists of under 40,000 clones, 90% of them appearing once. The CDR3 totals 18 residues. V lost 5 bases and J 3 bases, leaving 22 bases between the germline ends. The germline gives CDR1 LGHNA, CDR2 YSLEER. This record comes from a study of T cell changes during pregnancy in multiple sclerosis. The specimen was CD8+ T cells from peripheral blood mononuclear cells, collected after pregnancy. The chain combines TRBV4-3 with TRBJ2-2, with a tentative D call TRBD1 (5 bases). The sequence came from a female donor with multiple sclerosis, enrolled in a pregnancy study. The CDR3 region has the DNA TGCGCCAGCAGCTTCTACGCAGTTCCGATAGGGGACACCGGGGAGCTGTTTTTT. It is translated as CASSFYAVPIGDTGELFF.